These T cell receptor beta chains were read from a single sample in a study of human T cells and chemical hapten exposure. TCRdb called the RACE reads again in MiXCR, with one record for every CDR3 protein. This table has hundreds of thousands of distinct CDR3 sequences, roughly 6.3% appearing once. This material consisted of whole blood, taken in connection with sensitization to the hapten diphenylcyclopropenone (DPC). The source is a woman between 18 and 30 years old with alopecia areata. Some clones in this sample may be carry-over from other donors' samples. Both conserved end residues are part of each CDR3. The order of the fields is clone size, J gene, D gene, V gene, CDR3 protein, CDR3 DNA. A D gene is named only where the DNA matches it firmly. The size entry is marked missing in some rows and otherwise reads once, few, many or a size class.

size: few; J: TRBJ2-1; D: .; V: TRBV7-9; CDR3: CASIVPIRGRTRDYNEQFF; DNA: TGTGCCAGCATCGTCCCCATCAGAGGTCGTACAAGGGACTACAATGAGCAGTTCTTC
size: .; J: TRBJ1-1; D: .; V: TRBV20-1; CDR3: CSARDLLRPNTEAFF; DNA: TGCAGTGCTAGAGATCTTTTGAGACCGAACACTGAAGCTTTCTTT
size: few; J: TRBJ2-4; D: TRBD2; V: TRBV6-1; CDR3: CASSELSTSGALQKAKNIQYF; DNA: TGTGCCAGCAGTGAGTTGTCGACTAGCGGGGCCCTCCAGAAGGCCAAAAACATTCAGTACTTC
size: few; J: TRBJ2-3; D: TRBD2; V: TRBV28; CDR3: CASTEAGDSASTDTQYF; DNA: TGTGCCAGCACTGAGGCGGGGGACTCGGCTTCCACAGATACGCAGTATTTT
size: few; J: TRBJ2-2; D: .; V: TRBV7-2; CDR3: CASGPTNTGELFF; DNA: TGTGCCAGCGGGCCGACGAACACCGGGGAGCTGTTTTTT
size: many; J: TRBJ1-6; D: .; V: TRBV5-6; CDR3: CASSLDSSPLHF; DNA: TGTGCCAGCAGCTTGGACAGTTCACCCCTCCACTTT
size: many; J: TRBJ1-1; D: .; V: TRBV21-1; CDR3: CASSKGAGETEAFF; DNA: TGTGCCAGCAGCAAAGGGGCTGGGGAAACTGAAGCTTTCTTT
size: many; J: TRBJ2-7; D: TRBD1; V: TRBV10-3; CDR3: CAISEDRDEQYF; DNA: TGTGCCATCAGTGAGGACAGGGACGAGCAGTACTTC
size: many; J: TRBJ2-3; D: .; V: TRBV29-1; CDR3: CSVDLGPLEIGTDTQYF; DNA: TGCAGCGTTGATTTGGGGCCCTTGGAGATTGGCACAGATACGCAGTATTTT
size: few; J: TRBJ2-3; D: TRBD2; V: TRBV11-2; CDR3: CASSLGRGLIRDTQYF; DNA: TGTGCCAGCAGCTTAGGGCGGGGGTTGATTAGGGATACGCAGTATTTT
size: .; J: TRBJ2-1; D: TRBD1; V: TRBV2; CDR3: CASSEGQGLEQFF; DNA: TGTGCCAGCAGTGAAGGACAGGGCCTTGAGCAGTTCTTC
size: .; J: TRBJ1-3; D: .; V: TRBV18; CDR3: CASSPFDASSGNTIYF; DNA: TGTGCCAGCTCACCCTTTGACGCGAGCTCTGGAAACACCATATATTTT
size: .; J: TRBJ1-2; D: TRBD1; V: TRBV12-3/TRBV12-4; CDR3: CASSPTGGGYTF; DNA: TGTGCCAGCAGCCCCACAGGGGGTGGCTACACCTTC
size: few; J: TRBJ2-1; D: .; V: TRBV28; CDR3: CASTPGRNNEQFF; DNA: TGTGCCAGCACCCCGGGACGCAACAATGAGCAGTTCTTC
size: many; J: TRBJ1-2; D: TRBD1; V: TRBV6-6; CDR3: CASTLDRGRHYGYTF; DNA: TGTGCCAGCACCCTAGACAGGGGGCGCCACTATGGCTACACCTTC
size: many; J: TRBJ2-3; D: .; V: TRBV6-6; CDR3: CVTRGASTDTQYF; DNA: TGTGTCACACGTGGGGCCAGCACAGATACGCAGTATTTT
size: .; J: TRBJ2-3; D: TRBD2; V: TRBV23-1; CDR3: CASRDISGDSTDTQYF; DNA: TGCGCCAGCAGGGACATTAGCGGGGATAGCACAGATACGCAGTATTTT
size: many; J: TRBJ1-1; D: .; V: TRBV3-1; CDR3: CASSLTPGDHTEAFF; DNA: TGTGCCAGCAGCCTCACGCCGGGGGATCACACTGAAGCTTTCTTT
size: many; J: TRBJ2-7; D: .; V: TRBV29-1; CDR3: CSVLLDGRYEQYF; DNA: TGCAGCGTTTTACTGGACGGACGCTACGAGCAGTACTTC
size: few; J: TRBJ1-4; D: .; V: TRBV5-5; CDR3: CASSFPDRRNEKLFF; DNA: TGTGCCAGCAGCTTTCCGGACAGACGAAATGAAAAACTGTTTTTT
size: few; J: TRBJ1-2; D: .; V: TRBV7-9; CDR3: CASSSPSGGYTF; DNA: TGTGCCAGCAGCTCGCCCAGTGGAGGCTACACCTTC
size: .; J: TRBJ2-3; D: .; V: TRBV3-1; CDR3: CASSPGIVDTQYF; DNA: TGTGCCAGCAGCCCCGGGATCGTAGATACGCAGTATTTT
size: many; J: TRBJ1-2; D: .; V: TRBV6-5; CDR3: CASSYSLDVGYTF; DNA: TGTGCCAGCAGTTACTCTCTGGATGTAGGCTACACCTTC
size: few; J: TRBJ2-3; D: .; V: TRBV5-6; CDR3: CASSRDAAQYF; DNA: TGTGCCAGCAGCCGGGACGCTGCGCAGTATTTT
size: many; J: TRBJ1-5; D: TRBD1; V: TRBV6-6; CDR3: CASSFDRALNQPQHF; DNA: TGTGCCAGCAGTTTCGACAGGGCACTCAATCAGCCCCAGCATTTT
size: .; J: TRBJ1-3; D: .; V: TRBV5-1; CDR3: CASSFSGGENTIYF; DNA: TGCGCCAGCAGCTTTTCGGGGGGCGAAAACACCATATATTTT
size: many; J: TRBJ1-2; D: .; V: TRBV28; CDR3: CASNNQKGVNYGYTF; DNA: TGTGCCAGCAACAATCAAAAGGGGGTTAACTATGGCTACACCTTC
size: .; J: TRBJ1-5; D: .; V: TRBV3-1; CDR3: CASSQAKFSNQPQHF; DNA: TGTGCCAGCAGCCAAGCAAAGTTTAGCAATCAGCCCCAGCATTTT
size: many; J: TRBJ1-5; D: TRBD1; V: TRBV5-1; CDR3: CASSLEGARGQPQHF; DNA: TGCGCCAGCAGCTTGGAGGGGGCGCGGGGTCAGCCCCAGCATTTT
size: .; J: TRBJ2-3; D: TRBD2; V: TRBV2; CDR3: CASSEALRRDYTTDTQYF; DNA: TGTGCCAGCAGTGAAGCGCTTCGACGGGACTATACCACAGATACGCAGTATTTT
size: .; J: TRBJ2-3; D: TRBD2; V: TRBV2; CDR3: CASFSGGPGTDTQYF; DNA: TGTGCCAGCTTTAGCGGGGGGCCAGGCACAGATACGCAGTATTTT
size: many; J: TRBJ1-3; D: .; V: TRBV7-8; CDR3: CASSLSRIISGNTIYF; DNA: TGTGCCAGCAGCTTGTCCAGAATTATTTCTGGAAACACCATATATTTT
size: many; J: TRBJ1-2; D: TRBD1; V: TRBV6-5; CDR3: CASSSYGQETYGYTF; DNA: TGTGCCAGCAGTTCCTACGGACAGGAGACCTATGGCTACACCTTC
size: few; J: TRBJ2-3; D: TRBD1; V: TRBV7-3; CDR3: CASSLTGTGGEDTQYF; DNA: TGTGCCAGCAGCTTGACCGGGACAGGGGGCGAGGATACGCAGTATTTT
size: few; J: TRBJ2-5; D: TRBD2; V: TRBV29-1; CDR3: CSVGSTGGETQYF; DNA: TGCAGCGTTGGGTCGACGGGAGGAGAGACCCAGTACTTC
size: many; J: TRBJ2-2; D: .; V: TRBV4-2; CDR3: CASSQVGRVGELFF; DNA: TGTGCCAGCAGCCAAGTCGGGCGAGTAGGGGAGCTGTTTTTT
size: .; J: TRBJ1-5; D: TRBD1; V: TRBV2; CDR3: CASSEAWGQGNQPQHF; DNA: TGTGCCAGCAGTGAAGCCTGGGGACAGGGCAATCAGCCCCAGCATTTT
size: few; J: TRBJ1-2; D: TRBD1; V: TRBV4-2; CDR3: CASSATGANYGYTF; DNA: TGTGCCAGCAGCGCGACAGGGGCCAACTATGGCTACACCTTC
size: many; J: TRBJ1-4; D: .; V: TRBV5-6; CDR3: CASSLVQGDVEKLFF; DNA: TGTGCCAGCAGCTTGGTGCAAGGGGATGTCGAAAAACTGTTTTTT
size: .; J: TRBJ2-1; D: .; V: TRBV25-1; CDR3: CATLPTGRIEQFF; DNA: TGTGCCACCCTCCCGACAGGGAGGATTGAGCAGTTCTTC
size: .; J: TRBJ2-3; D: TRBD2; V: TRBV4-2; CDR3: CASRLASGVTDTQYF; DNA: TGTGCCAGCAGACTGGCTAGCGGGGTCACAGATACGCAGTATTTT
size: many; J: TRBJ1-5; D: TRBD1; V: TRBV12-3/TRBV12-4; CDR3: CASTLDRNQPQHF; DNA: TGTGCCAGCACCCTGGACAGGAATCAGCCCCAGCATTTT
size: .; J: TRBJ2-3; D: TRBD2; V: TRBV7-2; CDR3: CATKRGQSTDTQYF; DNA: TGTGCCACCAAGCGGGGGCAAAGCACAGATACGCAGTATTTT
size: .; J: TRBJ2-3; D: TRBD1; V: TRBV5-1; CDR3: CASRSQGLRTDTQYF; DNA: TGCGCCAGCAGATCACAGGGGCTGAGGACAGATACGCAGTATTTT
size: many; J: TRBJ1-4; D: TRBD1; V: TRBV24-1; CDR3: CATSDPTTGIEKLFF; DNA: TGTGCCACCAGTGATCCGACGACAGGGATTGAAAAACTGTTTTTT
size: .; J: TRBJ2-5; D: TRBD2; V: TRBV5-1; CDR3: CASSHSGGARETQYF; DNA: TGCGCCAGCAGCCACAGCGGGGGGGCCCGAGAGACCCAGTACTTC
size: few; J: TRBJ2-5; D: .; V: TRBV29-1; CDR3: CSVAPGGRETQYF; DNA: TGCAGCGTGGCCCCTGGGGGGAGAGAGACCCAGTACTTC
size: .; J: TRBJ1-2; D: .; V: TRBV12-3/TRBV12-4; CDR3: CASSIRQVYGYTF; DNA: TGTGCCAGCAGCATTAGACAGGTGTATGGCTACACCTTC
size: few; J: TRBJ2-5; D: .; V: TRBV29-1; CDR3: CSVQTAYQETQYF; DNA: TGCAGCGTTCAGACAGCCTACCAAGAGACCCAGTACTTC
size: .; J: TRBJ2-7; D: .; V: TRBV28; CDR3: CASSLAGGLAYEQYF; DNA: TGTGCCAGCAGTTTAGCAGGGGGACTCGCCTACGAGCAGTACTTC
size: many; J: TRBJ1-5; D: TRBD1; V: TRBV4-3; CDR3: CASSQDQGAPVQPQHF; DNA: TGCGCCAGCAGCCAAGATCAGGGGGCGCCGGTTCAGCCCCAGCATTTT
size: many; J: TRBJ1-5; D: TRBD1; V: TRBV12-3/TRBV12-4; CDR3: CASSLGDRRNQPQHF; DNA: TGTGCCAGCAGTTTGGGGGACAGGAGAAATCAGCCCCAGCATTTT
size: .; J: TRBJ2-7; D: .; V: TRBV6-2/TRBV6-3; CDR3: CASSPQEKDEQYF; DNA: TGTGCCAGCAGTCCGCAGGAGAAGGACGAGCAGTACTTC
size: many; J: TRBJ2-1; D: .; V: TRBV9; CDR3: CASSPSRGLYNEQFF; DNA: TGTGCCAGCAGCCCCAGCCGGGGACTCTACAATGAGCAGTTCTTC